This T cell receptor (beta chain) was sequenced for a study of blood T cell repertoires in COVID-19. Study background: The United States, Italy and Spain were the sources of the acute and convalescent COVID-19 samples. The analysed material was cDNA or gDNA that came from T cells, B-cell-depleted T cells, or PBMCs.

The CDR3 is 15 amino acids. Germline V lookup: CDR1 LGHNA, CDR2 YSLEER. The germline V and J ends were trimmed by 0 bases and 6 bases, with 12 bases remaining between them. Original methodology: Reference gene primer amplification gave nucleated cell count estimates. Clones were read by immunoSEQ multiplex PCR, and TCRdb kept only the in-frame ones, dropping some. The DNA gave D and trimming, while V, J and clone size come from that table. The sample lists some 400,000 clones; about 90% were seen once. The chain uses TRBV4-3 and TRBJ2-4; no clear D gene. The sequence was obtained from a man aged 18 to 30 with active or convalescent COVID-19. Input material: peripheral blood. DNA for the CDR3: TGCGCCAGCAGCCAAGATGCGGCTTTGCCAAACATTCAGTACTTC. Translating gives CASSQDAALPNIQYF.